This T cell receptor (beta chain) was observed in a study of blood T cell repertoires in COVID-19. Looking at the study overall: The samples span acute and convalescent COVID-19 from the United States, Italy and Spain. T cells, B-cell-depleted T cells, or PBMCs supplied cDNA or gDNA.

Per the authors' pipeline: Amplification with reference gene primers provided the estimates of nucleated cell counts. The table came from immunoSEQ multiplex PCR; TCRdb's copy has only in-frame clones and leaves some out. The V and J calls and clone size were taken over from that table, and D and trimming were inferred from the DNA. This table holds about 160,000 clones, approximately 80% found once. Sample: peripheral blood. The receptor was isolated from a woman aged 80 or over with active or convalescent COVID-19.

The CDR3 nucleotides read TGTGCCAGCAGCGTAGGCAGCTATGGCTACACCTTC. Residues: CASSVGSYGYTF. J is TRBJ1-2 and V is TRBV9; D unclear. Per germline, CDR1 SGDLS and CDR2 YYNGEE. V shed 0 bases and J shed 4 bases, with 4 bases lying between them. CDR3 length: 12 residues. Combining the CDR3 with reference TRBV9 and TRBJ1-2 gives the whole variable domain DSGVTQTPKHLITATGQRVTLRCSPRSGDLSVYWYQQSLDQGLQFLIQYYNGEERAKGNILERFSAQQFPDLHSELNLSSLELGDSALYFCASSVGSYGYTFGSGTRLTVV.